The entry below gives a single T cell receptor (beta chain) sequence along with its context. What it binds is not known. The data are from a study of lymphopenia after photon versus proton radiotherapy. Findings of the study overall: Larger post-nadir TCR diversity loss correlated inversely with survival in deceased patients. Under photons, naive T cells and diversity fell while effector/memory populations rose. After the lymphocyte nadir, photon-treated repertoires showed oligoclonal expansion, especially of CD8+ Temra cells.

Using immunoSEQ multiplex PCR, the repertoire was profiled, and TCRdb retains in-frame clones only, with some absent. In the table there are 65,000 to 85,000 clones, around 90% of which are singletons. The CDR3 is 13 amino acids. CDR1 is GTSNPN, CDR2 SVGIG, per germline (reference sequence). Deletions cut 3 bases from V and 4 bases from J, with 10 bases between. The TCR sequence derives from a middle-aged woman with cholangiocarcinoma. Sequencing was performed on peripheral blood, taken from a patient treated with photon-based radiotherapy. The rearrangement links TRBV30 to TRBJ1-3; D unresolved. CDR3 residues: CAWSPLSGNTIYF. CDR3 nucleotide sequence: TGTGCCTGGAGCCCACTTTCGGGAAACACCATATATTTT.